This TCR beta chain stems from a study of T-cell reconstitution after alpha-beta-depleted transplantation in children. Whole-study results and caveats: T-cell counts and diversity at one year post-transplant came mainly from newly produced T cells. After transplant, at about two months, alpha-beta T cells were reportedly derived from several hundred expanded graft clones. TCRbeta diversity was high at day 60 in some patients (a result of surviving recipient T cells and thymic progenitors).

This sample's TCRbeta library carried unique molecular identifier barcodes. MiXCR, applied by TCRdb to the PCR reads, yields one record per CDR3 protein. This table holds about 78,000 distinct CDR3 sequences, roughly an eighth found once. The CDR3 totals 15 residues. Looked up from germline, CDR1 is SGHRS and CDR2 is YFSETQ. Trimming shortened V by 2 bases and J by 0 bases, and 10 bases separated the two germline ends. This clonotype was recorded a few times. As yet, its antigen is unknown. The chain carries TRBV5-1 and TRBJ2-3; the D gene is possibly TRBD2 (6 bases). This receptor was identified in a male patient between 2 and 10 years old who had a stem cell transplant for acute lymphoblastic leukemia, so the T cells may come from the graft donor. Sequenced here: PBMCs, mostly from graft donor cells, sampled 180 days after TCRalphabeta/CD19-depleted stem cell transplant. The CDR3, as DNA: TGCGCCAGCAGCTTCCTCGCGGGGAGCACAGATACGCAGTATTTT. This sequence encodes CASSFLAGSTDTQYF.